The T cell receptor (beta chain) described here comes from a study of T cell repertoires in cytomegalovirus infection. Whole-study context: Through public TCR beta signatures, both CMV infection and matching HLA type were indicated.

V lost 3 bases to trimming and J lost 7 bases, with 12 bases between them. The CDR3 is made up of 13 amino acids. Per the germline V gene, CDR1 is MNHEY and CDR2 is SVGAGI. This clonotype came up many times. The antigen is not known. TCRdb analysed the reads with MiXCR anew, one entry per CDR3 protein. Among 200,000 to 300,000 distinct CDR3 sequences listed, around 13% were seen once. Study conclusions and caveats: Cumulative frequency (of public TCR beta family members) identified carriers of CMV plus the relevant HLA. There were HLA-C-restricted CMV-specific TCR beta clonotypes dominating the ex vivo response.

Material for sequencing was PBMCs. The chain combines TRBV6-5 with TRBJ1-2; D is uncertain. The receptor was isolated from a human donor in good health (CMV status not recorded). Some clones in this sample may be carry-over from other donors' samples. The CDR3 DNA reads TGTGCCAGCAGTTATGAAGGGTTGCGTGGCTACACCTTC. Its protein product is CASSYEGLRGYTF.